The entry below gives a single T cell receptor beta chain sequence along with its context. It has no known antigen specificity. The input lacks base qualities; no much larger clone sits a single base away. Additional DNA sequences in this sample encode the identical CDR3. From each donor, a single peripheral blood sample of about 120 mL on average was drawn into heparinised tubes. Naive, central memory, regulatory and stem cell-like memory CD4+ T cells were sorted on a BD FACSAria II using a panel including CD45RO, CCR7, CD25, CD127, CD95 and CD27. A purity above 95% was achieved for all sorted populations. PBMCs were isolated right away by Lymphoprep density gradient centrifugation and were stained directly, without culture. To minimize batch effects, samples were stained and sorted in pairs, one healthy donor with one patient per experiment. All of the isolated RNA was reverse transcribed with the High Capacity cDNA Reverse Transcription Kit, so expressed TCRB transcripts were sequenced. Deep immunoSEQ sequencing was performed on naive, central memory and regulatory T cell samples, with an average of around 3.4 million total reads per sample. Sorted cells were lysed in RLT buffer and RNA was extracted with DNase-treated RNeasy Micro or Mini kits, depending on cell number. Each cell subset was processed separately to prevent cross-contamination, with patient and healthy donor samples processed together. The immunoSEQ multiplex PCR was used to amplify TCRB sequences from cDNA, yielding 87-bp fragments that span the CDR3 region. Sequencing of the amplicons was done on the Illumina HiSeq platform. Per the authors' processing: Synthetic template baselines were used to correct PCR bias computationally, reads within Hamming distance 2 were collapsed together, and singletons that could not be merged were discarded. Reads were aligned against IMGT to assign V, D and J genes, CDR3 length and insertions or deletions at six rearrangement sites. Within each subset, clonotype counts were normalized to sorted cell number, and only after that were true diversity and Gini coefficients computed with the tcR R package. The overlap coefficient, calculated on TCRB nucleotide sequences, was used to quantify repertoire sharing. As a proxy for the pre-selection repertoire, out-of-frame TCRB sequences from naive cells were analyzed. TCRdb obtained this table from immuneACCESS and retained in-frame rearrangements with V and J assigned. These tables miss some clones; where compared with another copy, unresolved V genes account for less than half of the shortfall, and the remainder is unexplained. The DNA was the basis for D and trimming; V, J and clone size are from that table. The table for this sample lists approximately 600,000 clones; 12% of them were counted only once. In total, the top ten clones hold around 0.12% of the sample.

This record comes from a study of beta chain features in type 1 diabetes (dated by TCRdb to 2017 to 2018). Regarding the complete study: No differences in mean age, gender distribution, total cell number or subset yield were found between patients and healthy donors. The study compared TCRB repertoires of sorted circulating CD4+ T cell subsets between recently diagnosed type 1 diabetes patients and matched healthy donors. A total of about 100 million sorted cells were examined across all samples, and RNA yield correlated strongly with the number of cells per subset. Regulatory and stem cell-like memory subsets were isolated from only 8 patients and about eight healthy donors, whereas naive and central memory subsets came from all 28 donors.

Counted from cysteine to phenylalanine, this CDR3 has 15 amino acids. Only the CDR3 DNA stays, 45 bases, in frame from base 1. Germline trimming amounts to 3 bases on V and 2 bases on J, with 3 as the count of junction bases outside the gene matches. The germline V gene encodes CDR1 SGHTA and CDR2 FQGNSA. What the authors observed across the whole study: The naive, central memory and regulatory TCRB repertoires appeared to resemble one another more closely among patients than among healthy donors. Sequencing cDNA rather than genomic DNA could over-represent highly expressing activated cells, although activation and CD3 levels did not differ between groups. Type 1 diabetes patients showed a moderate but significant shortening of TCRB CDR3 length in all four CD4+ subsets. PCR may preferentially amplify shorter templates, but because patient and control samples were amplified and corrected together, any resulting skew would affect both groups equally. Fewer insertions and more nucleotide deletions at VDJ recombination sites were observed in patients with type 1 diabetes, implying thymic rearrangement abnormalities. Because small numbers of individuals were included in the HLA sub-analyses, any influence of HLA type on TCRB rearrangement was left unresolved.

This receptor was obtained from a man aged 30-40 years with type 1 diabetes. The receptor chain draws on TRBV7-2 and TRBJ2-5, with 10 junctional bases fitting TRBD1. What was sequenced was naive CD4+ T cells from blood. The cell subset or site label of this sample denotes: true naive CD4+ T cells. The nucleotide sequence is TGTGCCAGCAGCTTGGGACAGGGGCGGCAAGAGACCCAGTACTTC. Translated, it gives CASSLGQGRQETQYF.